This TCR beta chain was observed in a study of blood T cell repertoires in COVID-19. Overall study: Sites across the United States, Italy and Spain contributed samples from acute and convalescent COVID-19. T cells, B-cell-depleted T cells, or PBMCs supplied cDNA or gDNA.

Germline V gene sequence: CDR1 SGHTA, CDR2 FQGNSA. V lost 0 bases and J 1 base, leaving 17 bases between the germline ends. This CDR3 is 18 amino acids long. Original processing notes: Reference gene primer amplification yielded estimated nucleated cell counts. Method: immunoSEQ multiplex PCR; TCRdb's copy keeps in-frame clones and lacks some. V, J and clone size are those of that table, while D and trimming were read from the DNA. Of some 120,000 clones in the sample, approximately 84% are singletons; the top ten hold approximately 20%. The receptor was derived from a woman in her 50s who had recovered from COVID-19. The sample was peripheral blood. The chain recombines TRBV7-2 with TRBJ2-3; D may be TRBD2 (6 bases). For the CDR3, the DNA is TGTGCCAGCAGCTTAGCGCGACTAGGGGACCCTCGCACAGATACGCAGTATTTT. Amino acid sequence: CASSLARLGDPRTDTQYF.